This TCR beta chain comes out of a study of control samples from healthy donors and cancer patients. The junction had 9 bases not matched to a gene; V was cut back by 2 bases and J by 15 bases. Germline CDR1 and CDR2: MDHEN and SYDVKM. The CDR3 runs 13 residues. Clones were read by immunoSEQ multiplex PCR, and TCRdb kept only the in-frame ones, dropping some. The data contain 170,000 or so clones, about 92% of them singletons. This clone was seen more than once but under ten times. The chain couples TRBV28 to TRBJ2-1; 8 bases are shared with TRBD1. The clonotype originates from a man aged 30-40 years in good health. Input material: blood. CDR3 in amino acids: CASSLQGAPIPFF. In nucleotides, the CDR3 is TGTGCCAGCAGTTTACAGGGGGCCCCTATTCCGTTCTTC.